The rows below give T cell receptor beta chains drawn from one sample of a study of human T cells and chemical hapten exposure. TCRdb used MiXCR to reprocess the reads, holding one entry per CDR3 protein. The top ten clones hold 1.1% to 1.5% of a sample with fewer than 150,000 distinct CDR3 sequences, over 7.5% of them seen once. The sample comprised whole blood. Receptor source: a human donor in good health. Some clones in this sample may be carry-over from other donors' samples. CDR3s include the opening cysteine and the closing phenylalanine or tryptophan. Fields, in order: V gene, CDR3 protein.

v_call: TRBV18
cdr3_aa: CASSPPGTGGYNEQFF

v_call: TRBV5-6
cdr3_aa: CATAPGQGYNEQFF

v_call: TRBV10-3
cdr3_aa: CATAGVGGNTIYF

v_call: TRBV2
cdr3_aa: CASSEVQGMNTEAFF

v_call: TRBV10-3
cdr3_aa: CAISPLGNNEQFF

v_call: TRBV7-2
cdr3_aa: CASSWRTRGSYNEQFF

v_call: TRBV10-3
cdr3_aa: CAISDGTASYEQYF

v_call: TRBV29-1
cdr3_aa: CSVEDWAGGVSMNTEAFF

v_call: TRBV20-1
cdr3_aa: CSANGQGSNQPQHF

v_call: TRBV4-2
cdr3_aa: CASSQAEGSSYEQYF

v_call: TRBV10-3
cdr3_aa: CAISDRGSADTQYF

v_call: TRBV28
cdr3_aa: CASSLGGLTSHRPQHF

v_call: TRBV12-3/TRBV12-4
cdr3_aa: CASSRQVNYGYTF

v_call: TRBV5-8
cdr3_aa: CASSSQSHSNQPQHF

v_call: TRBV7-9
cdr3_aa: CASSFGTGGANGYTF

v_call: TRBV10-3
cdr3_aa: CAISAGQGGTEAFF

v_call: TRBV5-1
cdr3_aa: CVSSLVGQGANEQFF

v_call: TRBV3-1
cdr3_aa: CASSPLSGGVNEQFF

v_call: TRBV14
cdr3_aa: CASSHPSFQGEQYF

v_call: TRBV11-1
cdr3_aa: CASSLEEGGFNEQFF

v_call: TRBV29-1
cdr3_aa: CSVAAGDRSEQYF

v_call: TRBV7-9
cdr3_aa: CASSFQGSTDTQYF